Listed here are 25 T cell receptor beta chains from one sample, sequenced in a study of early T cells in non-severe SARS-CoV-2 infection. TCRdb itself ran the 5' RACE reads through MiXCR, one entry per CDR3 protein. The sample includes tens of thousands of distinct CDR3 sequences, around 13% of them seen just once. The sample consisted of whole blood. Receptors originate from an adult who was a healthcare worker with PCR-confirmed SARS-CoV-2 infection or an uninfected control (not recorded which).

CDR3 bases: TGTGCCAGCAGCTTTGAAGGGGGCTCCTACAATGAGCAGTTCTTC. It specifies CASSFEGGSYNEQFF. This chain joins TRBV11-1 and TRBJ2-1, with a possible D match to TRBD1 (6 bases). From germline, CDR1 is SGHAT and CDR2 FQDESV (reference sequence). The V gene lost 3 bases and the J gene lost 0 bases, with 9 bases spanning the gap. The CDR3 sequence is 15 residues long.

The sample holds a few counts of this clonotype. This chain links TRBV9 with TRBJ2-3; D gene unclear. Between the trimmed V and J ends, which lost 0 bases and 6 bases, there was a span of 5 bases. CDR3 size: 12 residues. Germline assignment: CDR1 SGDLS and CDR2 YYNGEE. This chain's CDR3 is CASSVDPDTQYF. Written as DNA, the CDR3 is TGTGCCAGCAGCGTAGATCCCGATACGCAGTATTTT.

The chain couples TRBV12-3 or TRBV12-4 to TRBJ1-1; TRBD1 might be the D (6 bases). V dropped 7 bases and J dropped 7 bases, with 16 bases sitting between them. This CDR3 has 13 amino acids. DNA for the CDR3: TGTGCCAGCACCATGGGGGCCCGGGGTGAAGCTTTCTTT. Translation: CASTMGARGEAFF.

The chain links TRBV15 to TRBJ1-5; 8 bases line up with TRBD1. The CDR3 totals 15 residues. From germline, CDR1 is LNHNV and CDR2 YYDKDF (reference sequence). Unmatched junction bases numbered 6, after V lost 4 bases and J lost 4 bases. CDR3 nucleotides: TGTGCCACCAGCAAAGGGACAGGTCCTAATCAGCCCCAGCATTTT. As protein: CATSKGTGPNQPQHF.

The DNA of the CDR3 is TGTGCCAGCAGCTTAGCAGGGCTTCATGAAAAACTGTTTTTT. Translating gives CASSLAGLHEKLFF. The chain combines TRBV13 with TRBJ1-4; perhaps TRBD1 as D (5 bases). The CDR3 is 14 amino acids. The V end was cut by 1 base, the J end by 6 bases, with 9 bases between. Per the germline V gene, CDR1 is PRHDT and CDR2 is FYEKMQ (reference sequence).

This clonotype occurred many times. This chain connects TRBV29-1 to TRBJ2-7; tentatively, D is TRBD1 (6 bases). The germline V gene encodes CDR1 SQVTM and CDR2 ANQGSEA. V was shortened by 1 base and J by 3 bases, with 13 bases between the two germline ends. This CDR3 is 14 amino acids long. CDR3 coding DNA: TGCAGCGTTGAAGGGGACAAGGAAGACTACGAGCAGTACTTC. It translates to CSVEGDKEDYEQYF.

The V gene is TRBV7-9, the J gene TRBJ1-2; the match to TRBD1 covers 9 bases. The CDR3 has 15 amino acids. V lost 3 bases, J lost 4 bases, and 6 bases stayed unmatched. The germline V gene has CDR1 SEHNR and CDR2 FQNEAQ (reference sequence). The DNA of the CDR3 is TGTGCCAGCAGCTTGACCGGGACAGGGAGCTATGGCTACACCTTC. Amino acid sequence: CASSLTGTGSYGYTF.

This clonotype was recorded at least ten times. The rearrangement joins TRBV5-1 to TRBJ2-1; possibly TRBD2 for D (6 bases). Germline V gene lookup returns CDR1 SGHRS and CDR2 YFSETQ. V was clipped by 3 bases and J by 8 bases, with 18 bases between them. The CDR3 contains 15 residues. CDR3 protein: CASSSLAPEFDEQFF. The CDR3 coding sequence is TGCGCCAGCAGCTCACTAGCACCGGAGTTCGATGAGCAGTTCTTC. Variable domain in full (rest from reference TRBV5-1 and TRBJ2-1): KAGVTQTPRYLIKTRGQQVTLSCSPISGHRSVSWYQQTPGQGLQFLFEYFSETQRNKGNFPGRFSGRQFSNSRSEMNVSTLELGDSALYLCASSSLAPEFDEQFFGPGTRLTVL.

This clonotype was seen repeatedly, ten times or more. This sequence joins TRBV6-6 and TRBJ2-7; D may be TRBD2 (6 bases). The CDR3 runs to 16 residues. Deletions cut 5 bases from V and 4 bases from J, with 21 bases between. CDR1 and CDR2 from the germline V gene are MNHNY and SVGAGI (reference sequence). CDR3 region: CASSKVIRGAAYEQYF. The CDR3 nucleotides read TGTGCCAGCAGTAAGGTTATCCGCGGGGCCGCGTACGAGCAGTACTTC.

In this sample, this clonotype turned up a few times. This chain connects TRBV6-2 or TRBV6-3 to TRBJ1-1; D gene unclear. Germline lookup yields CDR1 MNHEY and CDR2 SVGEGT. This CDR3 is built from 13 residues. V lost 8 bases, J lost 5 bases, and 15 bases lay in between. CDR3 sequence (DNA): TGTGCCAGCGCCCTAGAGCCAAGAACTGAAGCTTTCTTT. Encoded protein: CASALEPRTEAFF.

About this clonotype: One end of the junction varies from germline; a read error may be responsible. The chain has TRBV2 and TRBJ2-2; D gene uncertain. The CDR3 is made up of 12 amino acids. Germline CDR1 reads SNHLY; CDR2 reads FYNNEI. The CDR3: CASGRNTGELFF. DNA for the CDR3: TGTGCCAGCGGTAGAAACACCGGAGAGCTGTTTTTT.

This clonotype was detected ten times or more. The V and J genes are TRBV6-1 and TRBJ2-7; TRBD2 matches at 11 bases. CDR3 length equals 13 residues. V was clipped by 9 bases and J by 2 bases; unmatched bases: 3. Looked up from germline, CDR1 is MNHNS and CDR2 is SASEGT. CDR3 region: CASRLAGTYEQYF. CDR3 coding DNA: TGTGCCAGTAGACTAGCGGGGACCTACGAGCAGTACTTC.

This clonotype was observed a handful of times. This rearrangement joins TRBV6-6 to TRBJ2-1; D gene unclear. The V gene's germline CDR1 is MNHNY and CDR2 SVGAGI (reference sequence). The V end was cut by 7 bases, the J end by 4 bases, with 11 bases between. The length of the CDR3 is 13 residues. As DNA, the CDR3 is TGTGCCAGCACCCCGGACGAATACAATGAGCAGTTCTTC. It is translated as CASTPDEYNEQFF.

The chain carries TRBV24-1 and TRBJ2-2; D remains unclear. Germline CDR1 reads KGHDR; CDR2 reads SFDVKD. Between the trimmed V and J ends, which lost 6 bases and 1 base, there was a span of 2 bases. The CDR3 is 12 residues long. The CDR3 spells CATSQNTGELFF. The DNA of the CDR3 is TGTGCCACCAGTCAGAACACCGGGGAGCTGTTTTTT.

This clonotype showed up just a few times. Germline is not matched at one junction end, which may reflect a read error. The chain couples TRBV12-3 or TRBV12-4 to TRBJ2-2; weak D call: TRBD2 (6 bases). The length of the CDR3 is 14 residues. This CDR3 reads CASSSGENTGELFF. CDR3 nucleotides: TGTGCCAGCAGTTCGGGGGAGAACACCGGGGAGCTTTTTTTT.

This clonotype was counted a few times. The chain couples TRBV3-1 to TRBJ2-3; D unresolved. CDR1 is LGHDT and CDR2 is YNNKEL in the germline V gene (reference sequence). This CDR3 spans 12 amino acids. Trimming removed 4 bases at V and 5 bases at J, with 7 bases between. The CDR3 DNA reads TGTGCCAGCAGCCCCAGGCGAGATACGCAGTATTTT. This sequence encodes CASSPRRDTQYF.

This sequence joins TRBV11-3 and TRBJ2-7, with D maybe TRBD2 (5 bases). Germline V lookup: CDR1 SGHNT, CDR2 YENEEA. This CDR3 is built from 13 residues. Trimming removed 1 base from V and 2 bases from J, with 6 bases in between. CDR3: CASSLGTAYEQYF. In nucleotides, the CDR3 is TGTGCCAGCAGCTTAGGGACTGCCTACGAGCAGTACTTC.

This clonotype was found many times. The V gene is TRBV13, the J gene TRBJ2-7, with D possibly matching TRBD2 (6 bases). V gave up 7 bases and J gave up 2 bases, with 18 bases separating them. The CDR3 sequence is 15 residues long. CDR1 and CDR2 from the germline V gene are PRHDT and FYEKMQ (reference sequence). CDR3 sequence (DNA): TGTGCCAGCACCGCCCAAAGCCGGGGGACCTACGAGCAGTACTTC. Protein: CASTAQSRGTYEQYF.

The V call is TRBV21-1, the J call TRBJ2-5. TRBV21-1 is described as a pseudogene. This CDR3 spans 13 amino acids. The CDR3 DNA is TGTGCCAGCAGCAAGATGAGTAAAGAGACCCAGTACTTC. It is translated as CASSKMSKETQYF.

The table lists this clonotype with a few counts. The chain employs TRBV10-2 and TRBJ1-3, with 9 bases fitting TRBD1. Trimming took 6 bases from V and 2 from J; bases not matched to a gene: 5. This CDR3 has 15 amino acids. The germline gives CDR1 WSHSY, CDR2 SAAADI. CDR3 sequence: CASREQGAPGNTIYF. CDR3 coding DNA: TGCGCCAGCAGAGAACAGGGGGCACCTGGAAACACCATATATTTT.

This clonotype was detected ten times or more. The J gene is TRBJ2-1, the V gene TRBV11-2; perhaps TRBD1 as D (7 bases). CDR3 length: 14 residues. The germline CDR1 and CDR2 sequences are SGHAT and FQNNGV. The V end lost 4 bases, the J end lost 8 bases, and 15 bases lay between the germline ends. As DNA, the CDR3 is TGTGCCAGCAGCTGGAGGGGGCCCATGGATGAGCAGTTCTTC. Amino acids: CASSWRGPMDEQFF.

The chain combines TRBV10-1 with TRBJ1-4; D perhaps matches TRBD1 (5 bases). V lost 4 bases, J lost 5 bases, and 17 bases lay in between. Germline V gene data show CDR1 as WNHNN and CDR2 as SYGVQD (reference sequence). The CDR3 has 16 residues. The CDR3 protein is CASSGRVVKMNEKLFF. The CDR3 DNA sequence: TGCGCCAGCAGTGGCAGGGTTGTTAAAATGAATGAAAAACTGTTTTTT.

This clonotype was counted ten times or more. The chain couples TRBV28 to TRBJ2-7, with 11 positions matching TRBD2. The CDR3 consists of 14 residues. Germline V gene lookup returns CDR1 MDHEN and CDR2 SYDVKM. Trimming at V came to 6 bases and at J to 2 bases, leaving 3 bases not matched to a gene. The CDR3 is CASRNSGGAYEQYF. In DNA, the CDR3 is TGTGCCAGCAGGAATAGCGGGGGGGCCTACGAGCAGTACTTC. The full variable domain, completed using reference TRBV28 and TRBJ2-7, is DVKVTQSSRYLVKRTGEKVFLECVQDMDHENMFWYRQDPGLGLRLIYFSYDVKMKEKGDIPEGYSVSREKKERFSLILESASTNQTSMYLCASRNSGGAYEQYFGPGTRLTVT.

This clonotype was detected ten times or more. The chain joins TRBV20-1 to TRBJ2-1, with TRBD2 identical over 8 bases. Unmatched junction bases numbered 5, after V lost 5 bases and J lost 2 bases. This CDR3 is 14 amino acids long. Germline lookup yields CDR1 DFQATT and CDR2 SNEGSKA (reference sequence). The CDR3 here is CSADPLAAYNEQFF. The DNA for the CDR3 is TGCAGTGCTGACCCACTAGCGGCCTACAATGAGCAGTTCTTC.

The table lists this clonotype with many counts. This chain's CDR3 is CAWRPPGEAFF. The CDR3 DNA reads as TGTGCCTGGAGGCCCCCGGGGGAAGCTTTCTTT. This chain connects TRBV30 to TRBJ1-1; D not resolved. The ends were cut back, 3 bases at V and 8 bases at J, with 10 bases in the middle. Germline loops: CDR1 GTSNPN, CDR2 SVGIG (reference sequence). The CDR3 length is 11 residues.